One sample yielded the 19 T cell receptor beta chains listed below, sequenced in a study of control samples from healthy donors and cancer patients. Clones were read by immunoSEQ multiplex PCR, and TCRdb kept only the in-frame ones, dropping some. The repertoire holds approximately 160,000 clones, 80% to 95% seen once, with roughly 0.7% in the top ten. The sequenced sample consisted of blood. These receptors were collected from a woman aged 25 to 39 in good health.

The chain combines TRBV7-2 with TRBJ2-3, with TRBD2 matching 9 bases. V gave up 6 bases and J gave up 4 bases; unmatched junction bases: 8. The CDR3 is 15 residues long. Germline V gene data show CDR1 as SGHTA and CDR2 as FQGNSA. The CDR3 loop is CASRLGLAAADTQYF. CDR3 nucleotide sequence: TGTGCCAGCAGATTGGGACTAGCCGCGGCAGATACGCAGTATTTT.

This clone was counted between two and nine times. CDR3 nucleotides: TGCGCCAGCAGCTTGGAGGGCCCCTACGAGCAGTACTTC. It yields the protein CASSLEGPYEQYF. The chain has TRBV5-1 and TRBJ2-7; no clear D. Trimming pared 0 bases from V and 2 bases from J, leaving 6 bases between. Germline lookup yields CDR1 SGHRS and CDR2 YFSETQ. The CDR3 is 13 residues long.

The V gene is TRBV4-1, the J gene TRBJ2-4, with 10 bases matching TRBD1. Germline V lookup: CDR1 MGHRA, CDR2 YSYEKL. The V and J ends lost 2 bases and 0 bases, in that order; junction bases with no gene match: 4. The CDR3 extends over 17 amino acids. CDR3 sequence (DNA): TGCGCCAGCAGCCAAACGACAGGGGGCGTAGCCAAAAACATTCAGTACTTC. Translation: CASSQTTGGVAKNIQYF.

The chain joins TRBV5-4 to TRBJ2-2; D call uncertain. CDR1 SGHNT and CDR2 YYREEE come from the germline V gene (reference sequence). The CDR3 sequence is 13 residues long. V gave up 2 bases and J gave up 6 bases, with 8 bases separating them. CDR3 DNA sequence: TGTGCCAGCAGCTTCATCGGGTCCGGGGAGCTGTTTTTT. This codes for CASSFIGSGELFF.

The chain links TRBV5-4 to TRBJ2-7; 14 positions match TRBD2. CDR3 length: 17 residues. Germline V gene lookup returns CDR1 SGHNT and CDR2 YYREEE (reference sequence). Trimming cost V 4 bases and J 2 bases; bases outside gene matches: 8. For the CDR3, the DNA is TGTGCCAGCAGCCGACTAGCGGGAGGGCCTTCAACCTACGAGCAGTACTTC. Translated: CASSRLAGGPSTYEQYF.

The rearrangement links TRBV5-8 to TRBJ2-7, with TRBD2 identical over 9 bases. CDR3 length: 20 residues. CDR1 and CDR2 from the germline V gene are SGHTS and YDEGEE. The V segment lost 4 bases and the J segment 5 bases; nucleotides outside the gene matches: 25. The CDR3 loop reads CASSLNPSGITSGAKHEQYF. The DNA of the CDR3 is TGTGCCAGCAGCCTTAACCCTAGCGGGATCACTAGTGGGGCGAAACACGAGCAGTACTTC. The entire variable domain, with the rest obtained from reference TRBV5-8 and TRBJ2-7, is as follows: EAGVTQSPTHLIKTRGQQATLRCSPISGHTSVYWYQQALGLGLQFLLWYDEGEERNRGNFPPRFSGRQFPNYSSELNVNALELEDSALYLCASSLNPSGITSGAKHEQYFGPGTRLTVT.

V gene TRBV30 combines with J gene TRBJ1-2; D unclear. Germline V gene lookup returns CDR1 GTSNPN and CDR2 SVGIG (reference sequence). This CDR3 has 15 residues. Trimming removed 3 bases from V and 1 base from J, with 15 bases in between. The CDR3 reads CAWRHGSRSNYGYTF. Here the CDR3 DNA reads TGTGCCTGGAGACACGGGAGCAGAAGTAACTATGGCTACACCTTC.

The chain joins TRBV7-2 to TRBJ1-2; D unresolved. Germline CDR1 reads SGHTA; CDR2 reads FQGNSA. This CDR3 spans 12 amino acids. Trimming cost V 2 bases and J 7 bases, with 8 bases left between them. The CDR3 here is CASSLRRGGYTF. CDR3 nucleotides: TGTGCCAGCAGCTTACGGAGAGGTGGCTACACCTTC. The entire variable domain, with the rest obtained from reference TRBV7-2 and TRBJ1-2, is as follows: GAGVSQSPSNKVTEKGKDVELRCDPISGHTALYWYRQSLGQGLEFLIYFQGNSAPDKSGLPSDRFSAERTGGSVSTLTIQRTQQEDSAVYLCASSLRRGGYTFGSGTRLTVV.

The chain has TRBV24-1 and TRBJ1-3; TRBD1 might be the D (5 bases). Germline loops: CDR1 KGHDR, CDR2 SFDVKD. This CDR3 region has 15 residues. Trimming removed 3 bases from V and 4 bases from J, with 12 bases in between. CDR3 sequence: CATSDPRAGGNTIYF. The CDR3 nucleotides are TGTGCCACCAGTGATCCCAGGGCGGGAGGAAACACCATATATTTT.

In its sample, this clone was seen once. The chain uses TRBV6-5 and TRBJ1-6; possible D gene TRBD1, 5 bases. CDR1 and CDR2 from the germline V gene are MNHEY and SVGAGI. The CDR3 is 13 amino acids. With 9 bases removed from V and 7 bases from J, the gap between germline ends came to 13 bases. This CDR3 is CASLRGPNSPLHF. The CDR3 bases are TGTGCCAGTCTACGGGGCCCGAATTCACCCCTCCACTTT.

The V and J genes are TRBV2 and TRBJ2-7; D is undetermined. Trimming shortened V by 3 bases and J by 2 bases, and 14 bases separated the two germline ends. The germline CDR1 and CDR2 sequences are SNHLY and FYNNEI. The CDR3 runs 15 residues. The CDR3 DNA sequence: TGTGCCAGCAGTGAGTCCAGTAGAGCCCCCTACGAGCAGTACTTC. Translation gives CASSESSRAPYEQYF.

The chain employs TRBV5-5 and TRBJ2-3; TRBD1 agrees at 8 bases. J was trimmed by 6 bases and V by 10 bases; bases with no gene match: 10. From germline, CDR1 is SGHKS and CDR2 YYEKEE (reference sequence). CDR3 length: 13 residues. CDR3 DNA: TGTGCCGGAAGGACAGGGATTAGGGATACGCAGTATTTT. It encodes CAGRTGIRDTQYF.

The genes are TRBV6-5 and TRBJ2-2; tentative D call: TRBD2 (6 bases). The V gene lost 6 bases and the J gene lost 6 bases, with 11 bases spanning the gap. Germline V gives CDR1 MNHEY, CDR2 SVGAGI. This CDR3 is built from 13 residues. This CDR3 reads CASSGREAGELFF. The CDR3 DNA is TGTGCCAGCAGCGGAAGGGAGGCCGGGGAGCTGTTTTTT.

This chain joins TRBV4-1 and TRBJ1-5, with D hard to call. Trimming shortened V by 0 bases and J by 0 bases, and 6 bases separated the two germline ends. The CDR3 is 15 residues long. Germline CDR1 reads MGHRA; CDR2 reads YSYEKL. The CDR3 protein is CASSQDHGSNQPQHF. For the CDR3, the DNA is TGCGCCAGCAGCCAAGATCACGGTAGCAATCAGCCCCAGCATTTT.

CDR3 DNA sequence: TGTGCTAGTGGTTTGGTAGTCGGACAGGGGGCTCGGGGCTACACCTTC. Residues: CASGLVVGQGARGYTF. The chain couples TRBV12-5 to TRBJ1-2; 11 bases fit TRBD1. This CDR3 spans 16 amino acids. J lost 8 bases, V lost 0 bases, and 8 bases had no gene match. Germline V gene data show CDR1 as LGHNT and CDR2 as FRNRAP.

The chain carries TRBV6-5 and TRBJ2-5, with D maybe TRBD1 (6 bases). Deletions cut 0 bases from V and 2 bases from J, with 10 bases between. This CDR3 has 15 residues. From germline, CDR1 is MNHEY and CDR2 SVGAGI. The CDR3 nucleotides are TGTGCCAGCAGTTACTCGGGACACCAGCAAGAGACCCAGTACTTC. Amino acids: CASSYSGHQQETQYF.

V gene TRBV5-1 combines with J gene TRBJ2-1; D possibly matches TRBD1 or TRBD2 (6 bases each). This CDR3 region has 16 residues. The germline V and J ends were trimmed by 0 bases and 4 bases, with 14 bases remaining between them. Germline CDR1 SGHRS, CDR2 YFSETQ. The CDR3: CASSLAHPGAYNEQFF. CDR3 nucleotide sequence: TGCGCCAGCAGCTTGGCCCACCCGGGGGCGTACAATGAGCAGTTCTTC.

The chain recombines TRBV28 with TRBJ1-4, with TRBD1 identical over 7 bases. This CDR3 spans 13 amino acids. Germline trimming cut 5 bases from V and 8 bases from J; bases unmatched to any gene: 5. The germline V gene has CDR1 MDHEN and CDR2 SYDVKM. The CDR3 DNA reads as TGTGCCAGCAGTGGCAGGGGGTGGGAAAAACTGTTTTTT. This sequence encodes CASSGRGWEKLFF.

The rearrangement links TRBV25-1 to TRBJ1-6; TRBD1 is a possible D gene (6 bases). Between the trimmed V and J ends, which lost 2 bases and 7 bases, there was a span of 15 bases. CDR3 size: 16 residues. The germline V gene has CDR1 MGHDK and CDR2 SYGVNS. The DNA of the CDR3 is TGTGCCAGCAGTGAAGGGGGGGGCCCCCCAAATTCACCCCTCCACTTT. This gives the protein CASSEGGGPPNSPLHF.